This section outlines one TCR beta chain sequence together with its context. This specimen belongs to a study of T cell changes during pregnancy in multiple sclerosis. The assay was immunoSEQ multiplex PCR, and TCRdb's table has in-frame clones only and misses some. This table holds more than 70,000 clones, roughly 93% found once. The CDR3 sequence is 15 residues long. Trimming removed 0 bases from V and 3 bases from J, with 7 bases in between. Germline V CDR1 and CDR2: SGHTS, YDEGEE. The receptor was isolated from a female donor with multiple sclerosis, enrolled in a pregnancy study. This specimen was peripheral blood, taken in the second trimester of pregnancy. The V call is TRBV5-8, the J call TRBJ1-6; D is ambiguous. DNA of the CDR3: TGTGCCAGCAGCTTGGAGCCGTACTATAATTCACCCCTCCACTTT. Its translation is CASSLEPYYNSPLHF.